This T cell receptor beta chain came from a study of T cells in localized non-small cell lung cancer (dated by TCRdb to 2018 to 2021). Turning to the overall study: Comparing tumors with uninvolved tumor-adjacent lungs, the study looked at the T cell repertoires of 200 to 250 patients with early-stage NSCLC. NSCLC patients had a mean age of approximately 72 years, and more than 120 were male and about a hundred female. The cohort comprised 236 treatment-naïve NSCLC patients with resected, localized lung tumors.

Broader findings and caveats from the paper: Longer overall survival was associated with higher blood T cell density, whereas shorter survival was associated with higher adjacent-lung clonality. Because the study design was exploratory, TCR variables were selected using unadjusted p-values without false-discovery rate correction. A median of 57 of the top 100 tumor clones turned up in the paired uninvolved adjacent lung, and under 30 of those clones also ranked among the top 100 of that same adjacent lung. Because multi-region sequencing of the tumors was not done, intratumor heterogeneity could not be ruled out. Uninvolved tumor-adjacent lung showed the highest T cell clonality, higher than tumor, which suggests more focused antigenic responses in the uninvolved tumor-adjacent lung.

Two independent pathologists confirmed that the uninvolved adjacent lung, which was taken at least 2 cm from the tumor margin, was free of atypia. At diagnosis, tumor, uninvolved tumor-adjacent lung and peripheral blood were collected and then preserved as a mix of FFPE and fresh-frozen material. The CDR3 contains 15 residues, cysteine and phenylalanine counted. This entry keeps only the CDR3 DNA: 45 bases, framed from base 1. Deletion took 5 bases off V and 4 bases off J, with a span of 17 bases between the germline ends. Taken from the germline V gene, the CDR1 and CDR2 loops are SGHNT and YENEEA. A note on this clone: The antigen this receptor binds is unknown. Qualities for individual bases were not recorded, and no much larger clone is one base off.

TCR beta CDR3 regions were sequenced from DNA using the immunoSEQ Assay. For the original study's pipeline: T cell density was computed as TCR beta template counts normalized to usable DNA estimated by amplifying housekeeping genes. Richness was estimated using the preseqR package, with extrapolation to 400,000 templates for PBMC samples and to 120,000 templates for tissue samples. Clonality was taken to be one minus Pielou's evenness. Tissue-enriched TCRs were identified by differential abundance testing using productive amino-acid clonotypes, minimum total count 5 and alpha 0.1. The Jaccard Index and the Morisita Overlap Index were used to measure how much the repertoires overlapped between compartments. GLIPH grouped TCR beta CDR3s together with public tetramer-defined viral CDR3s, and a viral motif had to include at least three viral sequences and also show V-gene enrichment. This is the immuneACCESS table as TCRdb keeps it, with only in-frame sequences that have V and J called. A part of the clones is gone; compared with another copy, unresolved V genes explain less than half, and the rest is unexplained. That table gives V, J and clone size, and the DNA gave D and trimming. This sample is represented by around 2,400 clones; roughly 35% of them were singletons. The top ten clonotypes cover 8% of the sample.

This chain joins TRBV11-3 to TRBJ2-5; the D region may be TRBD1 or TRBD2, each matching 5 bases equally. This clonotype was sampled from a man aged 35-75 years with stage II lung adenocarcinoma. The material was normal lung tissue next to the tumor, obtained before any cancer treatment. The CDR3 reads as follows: CASSPLTGRGETQYF. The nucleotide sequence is TGTGCCAGCAGCCCCCTGACGGGACGGGGAGAGACCCAGTACTTC.